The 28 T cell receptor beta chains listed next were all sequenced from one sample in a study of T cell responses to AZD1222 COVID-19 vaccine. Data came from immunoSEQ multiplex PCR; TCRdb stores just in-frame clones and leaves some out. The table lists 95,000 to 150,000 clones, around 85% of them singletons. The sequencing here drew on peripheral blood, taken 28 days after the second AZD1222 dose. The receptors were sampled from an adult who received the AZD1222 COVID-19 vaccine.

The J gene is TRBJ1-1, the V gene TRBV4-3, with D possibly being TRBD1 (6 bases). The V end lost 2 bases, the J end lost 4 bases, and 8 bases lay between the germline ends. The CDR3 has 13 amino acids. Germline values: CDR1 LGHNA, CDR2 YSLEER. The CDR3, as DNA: TGCGCCAGCAGCCAACAGGGGATCACTGAAGCTTTCTTT. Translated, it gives CASSQQGITEAFF.

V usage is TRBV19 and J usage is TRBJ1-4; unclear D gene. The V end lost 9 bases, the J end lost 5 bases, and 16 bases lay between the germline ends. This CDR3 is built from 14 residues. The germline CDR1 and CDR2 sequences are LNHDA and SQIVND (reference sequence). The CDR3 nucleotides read TGTGCCAGCCGGCCCGGGAGGGTAAATGAAAAACTGTTTTTT. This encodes CASRPGRVNEKLFF.

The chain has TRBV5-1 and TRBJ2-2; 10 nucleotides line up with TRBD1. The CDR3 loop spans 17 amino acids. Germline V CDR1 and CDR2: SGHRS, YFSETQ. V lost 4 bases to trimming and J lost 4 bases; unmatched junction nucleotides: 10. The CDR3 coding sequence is TGCGCCAGCAGCCTGGGGCTCGGGACAGGGGTCACCGGGGAGCTGTTTTTT. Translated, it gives CASSLGLGTGVTGELFF.

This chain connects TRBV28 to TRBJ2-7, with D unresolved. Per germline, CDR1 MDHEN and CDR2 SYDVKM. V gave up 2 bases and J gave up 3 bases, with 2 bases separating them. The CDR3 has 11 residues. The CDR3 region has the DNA TGTGCCAGCAGTTTAGGCTACGAGCAGTACTTC. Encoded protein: CASSLGYEQYF.

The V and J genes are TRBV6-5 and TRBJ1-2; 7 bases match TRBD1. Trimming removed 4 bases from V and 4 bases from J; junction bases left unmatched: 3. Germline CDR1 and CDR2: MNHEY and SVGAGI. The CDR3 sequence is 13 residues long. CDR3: CASSSTGAYGYTF. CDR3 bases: TGTGCCAGCAGTTCAACAGGGGCCTATGGCTACACCTTC.

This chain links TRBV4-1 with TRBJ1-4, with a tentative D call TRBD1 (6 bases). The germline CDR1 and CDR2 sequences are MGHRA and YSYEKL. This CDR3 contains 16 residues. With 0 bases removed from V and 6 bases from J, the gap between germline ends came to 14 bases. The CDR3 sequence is CASSQDAGHIYEKLFF. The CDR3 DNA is TGCGCCAGCAGCCAAGATGCGGGACACATCTATGAAAAACTGTTTTTT.

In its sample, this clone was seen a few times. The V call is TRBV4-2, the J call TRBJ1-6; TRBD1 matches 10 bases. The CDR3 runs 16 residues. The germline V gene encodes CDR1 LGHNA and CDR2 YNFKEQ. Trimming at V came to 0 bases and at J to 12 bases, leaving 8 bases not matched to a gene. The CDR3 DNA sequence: TGTGCCAGCAGCCAAGAGTCCGGGACAGGGGTCAGACCCCTCCACTTT. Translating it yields CASSQESGTGVRPLHF.

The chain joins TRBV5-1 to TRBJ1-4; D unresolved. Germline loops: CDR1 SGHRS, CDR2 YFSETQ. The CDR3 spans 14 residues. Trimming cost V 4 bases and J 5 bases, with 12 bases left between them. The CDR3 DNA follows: TGCGCCAGCAGCCTGGACGTCCGGAATGAAAAACTGTTTTTT. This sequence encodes CASSLDVRNEKLFF.

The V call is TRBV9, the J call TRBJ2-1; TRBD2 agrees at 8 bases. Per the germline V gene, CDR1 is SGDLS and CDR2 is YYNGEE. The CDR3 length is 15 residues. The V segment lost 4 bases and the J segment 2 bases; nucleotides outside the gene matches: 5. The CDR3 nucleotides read TGTGCCAGCAGCTCCAGCGGGGGCGCCTACAATGAGCAGTTCTTC. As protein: CASSSSGGAYNEQFF.

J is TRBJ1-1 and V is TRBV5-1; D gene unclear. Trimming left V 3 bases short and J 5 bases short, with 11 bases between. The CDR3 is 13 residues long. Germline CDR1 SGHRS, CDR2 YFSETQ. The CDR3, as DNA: TGCGCCAGCAGCTCGGGCTTTCGGACTGAAGCTTTCTTT. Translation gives CASSSGFRTEAFF.

This CDR3 reads CASSISAVGRSEQFF. The CDR3 DNA sequence: TGTGCCAGTAGTATTTCGGCTGTCGGTCGGAGTGAGCAGTTCTTC. V usage is TRBV19 and J usage is TRBJ2-1; no clear D gene. CDR1 LNHDA and CDR2 SQIVND come from the germline V gene (reference sequence). CDR3 length: 15 amino acids. With 3 bases removed from V and 9 bases from J, the gap between germline ends came to 18 bases.

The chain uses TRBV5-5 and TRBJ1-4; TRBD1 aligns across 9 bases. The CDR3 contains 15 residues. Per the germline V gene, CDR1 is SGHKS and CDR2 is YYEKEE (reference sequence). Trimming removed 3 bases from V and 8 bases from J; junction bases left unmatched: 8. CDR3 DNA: TGTGCCAGCAGCTCAGGGACAGGGAAGAGGGAAAAACTGTTTTTT. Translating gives CASSSGTGKREKLFF.

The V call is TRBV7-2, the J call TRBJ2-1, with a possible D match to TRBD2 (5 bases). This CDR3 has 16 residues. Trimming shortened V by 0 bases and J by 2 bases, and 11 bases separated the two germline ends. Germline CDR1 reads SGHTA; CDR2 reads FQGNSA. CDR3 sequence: CASSLAGSEAYNEQFF. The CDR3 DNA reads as TGTGCCAGCAGCTTAGCTGGGAGCGAGGCCTACAATGAGCAGTTCTTC. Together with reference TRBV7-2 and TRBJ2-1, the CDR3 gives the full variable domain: GAGVSQSPSNKVTEKGKDVELRCDPISGHTALYWYRQSLGQGLEFLIYFQGNSAPDKSGLPSDRFSAERTGGSVSTLTIQRTQQEDSAVYLCASSLAGSEAYNEQFFGPGTRLTVL.

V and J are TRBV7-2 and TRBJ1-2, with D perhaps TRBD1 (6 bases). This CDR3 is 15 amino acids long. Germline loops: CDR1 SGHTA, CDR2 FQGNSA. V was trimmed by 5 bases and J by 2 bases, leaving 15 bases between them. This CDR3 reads CASSPRTAGNYGYTF. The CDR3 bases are TGTGCCAGCAGCCCCCGGACAGCCGGGAACTATGGCTACACCTTC.

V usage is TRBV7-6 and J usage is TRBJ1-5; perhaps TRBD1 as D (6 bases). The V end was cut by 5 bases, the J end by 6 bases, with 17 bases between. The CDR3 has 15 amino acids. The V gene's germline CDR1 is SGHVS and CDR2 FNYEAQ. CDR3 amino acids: CASSQVPGHAQPQHF. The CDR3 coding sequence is TGTGCCAGCAGCCAGGTCCCGGGACACGCTCAGCCCCAGCATTTT. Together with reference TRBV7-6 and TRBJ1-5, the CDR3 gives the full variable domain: GAGVSQSPRYKVTKRGQDVALRCDPISGHVSLYWYRQALGQGPEFLTYFNYEAQQDKSGLPNDRFSAERPEGSISTLTIQRTEQRDSAMYRCASSQVPGHAQPQHFGDGTRLSIL.

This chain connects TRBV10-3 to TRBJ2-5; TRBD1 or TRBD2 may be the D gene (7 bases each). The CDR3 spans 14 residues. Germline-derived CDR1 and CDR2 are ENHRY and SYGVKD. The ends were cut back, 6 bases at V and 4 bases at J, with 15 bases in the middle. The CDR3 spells CAISRGGAGETQYF. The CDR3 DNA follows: TGTGCCATCAGCAGGGGGGGGGCCGGAGAGACCCAGTACTTC.

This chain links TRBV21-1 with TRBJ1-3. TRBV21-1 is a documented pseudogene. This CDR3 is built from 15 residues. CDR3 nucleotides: TGTGCCAGCAGCTCCGCGCGAAATACTGGAAACACCATATATTTT. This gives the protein CASSSARNTGNTIYF.

CDR3 DNA: TGTGCCAGCAGCCAAGCATCGGTCGCCGTGGACACCATATATTTT. Translating it yields CASSQASVAVDTIYF. The chain carries TRBV3-1 (or the pseudogene TRBV3-2) and TRBJ1-3; no clear D. Germline CDR1 and CDR2: LGHDT and YNNKEL (reference sequence). V lost 1 base to trimming and J lost 8 bases, with 15 bases between them. CDR3 length equals 15 residues.

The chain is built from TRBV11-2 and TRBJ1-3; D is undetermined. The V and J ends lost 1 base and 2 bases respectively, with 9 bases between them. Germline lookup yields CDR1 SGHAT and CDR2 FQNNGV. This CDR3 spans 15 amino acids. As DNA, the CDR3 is TGTGCCAGCAGCTTAGGAACAGACGCTGGAAACACCATATATTTT. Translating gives CASSLGTDAGNTIYF. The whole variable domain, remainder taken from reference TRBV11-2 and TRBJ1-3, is EAGVAQSPRYKIIEKRQSVAFWCNPISGHATLYWYQQILGQGPKLLIQFQNNGVVDDSQLPKDRFSAERLKGVDSTLKIQPAKLEDSAVYLCASSLGTDAGNTIYFGEGSWLTVV.

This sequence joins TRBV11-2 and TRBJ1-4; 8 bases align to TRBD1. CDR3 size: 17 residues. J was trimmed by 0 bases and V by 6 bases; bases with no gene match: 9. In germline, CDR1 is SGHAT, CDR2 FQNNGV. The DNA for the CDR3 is TGTGCCAGCAGTTCCGGACAGGGCAAGACAACTAATGAAAAACTGTTTTTT. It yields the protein CASSSGQGKTTNEKLFF.

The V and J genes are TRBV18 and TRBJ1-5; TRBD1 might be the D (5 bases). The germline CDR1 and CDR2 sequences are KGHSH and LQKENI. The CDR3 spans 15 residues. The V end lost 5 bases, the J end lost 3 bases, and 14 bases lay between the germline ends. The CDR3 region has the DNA TGTGCCAGCTCATTTCAGGACGGACACAATCAGCCCCAGCATTTT. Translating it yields CASSFQDGHNQPQHF.

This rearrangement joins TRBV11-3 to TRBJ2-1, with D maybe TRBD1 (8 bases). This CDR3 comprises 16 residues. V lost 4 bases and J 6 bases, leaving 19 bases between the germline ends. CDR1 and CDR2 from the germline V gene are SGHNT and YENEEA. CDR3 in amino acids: CASSSRTGRGRNEQFF. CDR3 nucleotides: TGTGCCAGCAGCTCCCGGACAGGGCGGGGGCGCAATGAGCAGTTCTTC.

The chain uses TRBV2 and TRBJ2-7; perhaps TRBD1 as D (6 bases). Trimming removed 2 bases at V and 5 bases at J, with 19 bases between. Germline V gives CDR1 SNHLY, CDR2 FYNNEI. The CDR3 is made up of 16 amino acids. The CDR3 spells CASSEYVGQGQDEQYF. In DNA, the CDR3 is TGTGCCAGCAGTGAATACGTCGGGCAGGGGCAGGACGAGCAGTACTTC.

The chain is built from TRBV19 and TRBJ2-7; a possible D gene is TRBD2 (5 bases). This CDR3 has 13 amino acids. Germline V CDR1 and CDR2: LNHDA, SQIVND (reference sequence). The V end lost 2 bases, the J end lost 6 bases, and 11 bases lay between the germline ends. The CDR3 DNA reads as TGTGCCAGTAGTATATCACAAGGAGGCGAGCAGTACTTC. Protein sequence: CASSISQGGEQYF.

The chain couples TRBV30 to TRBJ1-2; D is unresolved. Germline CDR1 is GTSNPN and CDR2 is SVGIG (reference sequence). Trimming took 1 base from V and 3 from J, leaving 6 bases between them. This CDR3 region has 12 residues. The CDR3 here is CAWSDTYYGYTF. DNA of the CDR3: TGTGCCTGGAGTGACACTTACTATGGCTACACCTTC.

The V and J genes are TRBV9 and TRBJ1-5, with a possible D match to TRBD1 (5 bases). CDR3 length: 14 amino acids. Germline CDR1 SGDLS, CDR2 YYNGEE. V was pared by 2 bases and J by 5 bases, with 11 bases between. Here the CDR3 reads CASSVARDYQPQHF. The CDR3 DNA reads TGTGCCAGCAGCGTCGCCAGGGACTATCAGCCCCAGCATTTT. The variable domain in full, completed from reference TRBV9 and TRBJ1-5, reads DSGVTQTPKHLITATGQRVTLRCSPRSGDLSVYWYQQSLDQGLQFLIQYYNGEERAKGNILERFSAQQFPDLHSELNLSSLELGDSALYFCASSVARDYQPQHFGDGTRLSIL.

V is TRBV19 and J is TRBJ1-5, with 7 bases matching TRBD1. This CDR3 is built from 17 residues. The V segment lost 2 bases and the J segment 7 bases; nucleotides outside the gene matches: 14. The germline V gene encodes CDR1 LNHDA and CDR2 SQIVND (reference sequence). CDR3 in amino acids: CASSISPGRGLGQPQHF. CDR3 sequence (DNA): TGTGCCAGTAGTATATCCCCGGGGAGGGGGCTCGGCCAGCCCCAGCATTTT.

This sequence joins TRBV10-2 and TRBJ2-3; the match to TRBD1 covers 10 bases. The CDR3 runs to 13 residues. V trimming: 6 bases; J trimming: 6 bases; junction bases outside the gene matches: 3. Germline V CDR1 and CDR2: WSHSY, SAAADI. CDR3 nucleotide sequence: TGCGCCAGCAGGGCGGGACAGGGGGATACGCAGTATTTT. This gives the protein CASRAGQGDTQYF.